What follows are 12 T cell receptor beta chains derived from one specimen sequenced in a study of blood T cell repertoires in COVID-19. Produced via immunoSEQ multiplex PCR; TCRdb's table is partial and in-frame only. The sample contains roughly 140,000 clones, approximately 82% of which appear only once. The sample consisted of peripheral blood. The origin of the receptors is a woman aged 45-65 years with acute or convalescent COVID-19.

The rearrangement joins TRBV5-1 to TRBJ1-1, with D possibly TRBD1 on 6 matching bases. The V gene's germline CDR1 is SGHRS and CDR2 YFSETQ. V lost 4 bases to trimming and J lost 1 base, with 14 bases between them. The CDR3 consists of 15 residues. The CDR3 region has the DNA TGCGCCAGCAGCCTCGCCGGGACACAGAACACTGAAGCTTTCTTT. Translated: CASSLAGTQNTEAFF. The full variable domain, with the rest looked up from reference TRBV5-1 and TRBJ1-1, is KAGVTQTPRYLIKTRGQQVTLSCSPISGHRSVSWYQQTPGQGLQFLFEYFSETQRNKGNFPGRFSGRQFSNSRSEMNVSTLELGDSALYLCASSLAGTQNTEAFFGQGTRLTVV.

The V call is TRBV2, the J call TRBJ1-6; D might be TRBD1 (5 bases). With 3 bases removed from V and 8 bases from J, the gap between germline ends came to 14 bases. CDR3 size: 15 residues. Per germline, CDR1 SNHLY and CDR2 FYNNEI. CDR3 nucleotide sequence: TGTGCCAGCAGTGAGCGGCAGGGCGATTATTCACCCCTCCACTTT. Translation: CASSERQGDYSPLHF.

DNA of the CDR3: TGTGCCAGCAGCTTCAGGGGCACAGATACGCAGTATTTT. Translating it yields CASSFRGTDTQYF. This chain uses TRBV7-2 with TRBJ2-3, with a tentative D call TRBD1 (5 bases). The CDR3 is 13 amino acids. Germline CDR1 and CDR2: SGHTA and FQGNSA. The V end was cut by 3 bases, the J end by 1 base, with 5 bases between. The full variable domain, with the rest looked up from reference TRBV7-2 and TRBJ2-3, is GAGVSQSPSNKVTEKGKDVELRCDPISGHTALYWYRQSLGQGLEFLIYFQGNSAPDKSGLPSDRFSAERTGGSVSTLTIQRTQQEDSAVYLCASSFRGTDTQYFGPGTRLTVL.

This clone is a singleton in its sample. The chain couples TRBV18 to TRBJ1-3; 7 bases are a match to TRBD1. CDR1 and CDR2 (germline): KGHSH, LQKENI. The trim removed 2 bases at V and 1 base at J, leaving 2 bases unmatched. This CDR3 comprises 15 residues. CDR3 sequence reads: CASSPSGGSGNTIYF. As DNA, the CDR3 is TGTGCCAGCTCACCATCAGGGGGATCTGGAAACACCATATATTTT. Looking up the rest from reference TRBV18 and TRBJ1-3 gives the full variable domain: NAGVMQNPRHLVRRRGQEARLRCSPMKGHSHVYWYRQLPEEGLKFMVYLQKENIIDESGMPKERFSAEFPKEGPSILRIQQVVRGDSAAYFCASSPSGGSGNTIYFGEGSWLTVV.

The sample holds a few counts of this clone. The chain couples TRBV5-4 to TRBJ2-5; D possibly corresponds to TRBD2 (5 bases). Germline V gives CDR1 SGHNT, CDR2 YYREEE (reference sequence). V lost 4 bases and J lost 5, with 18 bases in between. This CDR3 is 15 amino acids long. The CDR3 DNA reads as TGTGCCAGCAGCCGGTCCGGGGAGAGAGGGGAGACCCAGTACTTC. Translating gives CASSRSGERGETQYF.

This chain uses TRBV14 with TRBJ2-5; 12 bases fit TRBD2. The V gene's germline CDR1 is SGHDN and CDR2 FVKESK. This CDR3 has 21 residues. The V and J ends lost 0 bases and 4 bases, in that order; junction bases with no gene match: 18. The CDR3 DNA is TGTGCCAGCAGCCAAGAACCCTCAACTAGCGGGAGGTTTTTGGCACGAGAGACCCAGTACTTC. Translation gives CASSQEPSTSGRFLARETQYF.

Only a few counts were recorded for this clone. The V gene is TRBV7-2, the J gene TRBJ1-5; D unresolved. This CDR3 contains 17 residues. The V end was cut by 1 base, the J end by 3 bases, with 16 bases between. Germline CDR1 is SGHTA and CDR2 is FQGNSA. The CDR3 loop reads CASSLGGGLGNNQPQHF. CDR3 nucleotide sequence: TGTGCCAGCAGCTTAGGTGGAGGGCTGGGAAACAATCAGCCCCAGCATTTT.

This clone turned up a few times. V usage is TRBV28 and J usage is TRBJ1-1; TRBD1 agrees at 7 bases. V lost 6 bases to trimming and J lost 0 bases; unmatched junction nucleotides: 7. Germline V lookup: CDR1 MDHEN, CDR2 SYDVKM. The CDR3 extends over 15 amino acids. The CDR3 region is CASSRTGTVNTEAFF. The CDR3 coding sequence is TGTGCCAGCAGCCGCACCGGGACAGTGAACACTGAAGCTTTCTTT.

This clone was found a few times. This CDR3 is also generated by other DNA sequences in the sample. The CDR3 sequence is CASSPTGTAYGYTF. The CDR3, as DNA: TGTGCCAGCTCACCGACAGGGACGGCCTATGGCTACACCTTC. The V and J genes are TRBV18 and TRBJ1-2; 7 bases line up with TRBD1. CDR1 KGHSH and CDR2 LQKENI come from the germline V gene. The trim removed 3 bases at V and 4 bases at J, leaving 5 bases unmatched. The CDR3 has 14 residues.

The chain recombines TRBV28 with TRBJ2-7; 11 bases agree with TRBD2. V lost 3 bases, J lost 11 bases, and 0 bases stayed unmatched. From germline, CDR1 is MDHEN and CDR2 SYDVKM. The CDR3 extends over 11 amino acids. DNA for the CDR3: TGTGCCAGCAGTTTGGGACTAGCGGAGTACTTC. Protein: CASSLGLAEYF. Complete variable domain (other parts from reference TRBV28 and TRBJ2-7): DVKVTQSSRYLVKRTGEKVFLECVQDMDHENMFWYRQDPGLGLRLIYFSYDVKMKEKGDIPEGYSVSREKKERFSLILESASTNQTSMYLCASSLGLAEYFGPGTRLTVT.

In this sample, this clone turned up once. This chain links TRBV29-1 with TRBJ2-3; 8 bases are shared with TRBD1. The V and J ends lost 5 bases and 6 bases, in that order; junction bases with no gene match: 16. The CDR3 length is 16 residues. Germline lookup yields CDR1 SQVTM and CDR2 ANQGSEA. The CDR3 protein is CSVLRGQEGSRDTQYF. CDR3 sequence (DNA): TGCAGCGTTCTCCGGGGACAGGAGGGTTCTCGGGATACGCAGTATTTT.

The CDR3 nucleotides are TGTGCCACCAGCACTTCCCGGGGGGCCCAGCATTTT. Encoded protein: CATSTSRGAQHF. The chain couples TRBV15 to TRBJ1-5; tentatively, D is TRBD1 (5 bases). The CDR3 contains 12 residues. Per the germline V gene, CDR1 is LNHNV and CDR2 is YYDKDF (reference sequence). Trimming removed 4 bases at V and 11 bases at J, with 12 bases between.